The 4 T cell receptor beta chains below come from one sample, sequenced in a study of blood T cell repertoires in COVID-19. Assay: immunoSEQ multiplex PCR; the TCRdb copy retains only in-frame clones and omits some. The sample gives some 260,000 clones, about 85% of which show up once; under 4% is in the top ten. Source material: peripheral blood. These receptors all stem from a young man with active or convalescent COVID-19.

The CDR3 DNA reads as TGTGCCAGCTCACCGACAGGGAGAAACACCATATATTTT. Protein: CASSPTGRNTIYF. J is TRBJ1-3 and V is TRBV18, with 7 bases that match TRBD1. V trimming: 3 bases; J trimming: 5 bases; junction bases outside the gene matches: 1. The CDR3 sequence is 13 residues long. Germline assignment: CDR1 KGHSH and CDR2 LQKENI.

This sequence joins TRBV4-3 and TRBJ1-2; D unclear. This CDR3 has 15 residues. Germline V CDR1 and CDR2: LGHNA, YSLEER. V was clipped by 1 base and J by 2 bases, with 11 bases between them. Here the CDR3 DNA reads TGCGCCAGCAGCCAAGTAGCTGCGGGAAACTATGGCTACACCTTC. Translation gives CASSQVAAGNYGYTF.

The chain uses TRBV23-1 and TRBJ1-1; D not resolved. Being an ORF, TRBV23-1 has a function that is uncertain. The CDR3 sequence is 14 residues long. V shed 4 bases and J shed 1 base, with 10 bases lying between them. CDR3: CASSLRTANTEAFF. Here the CDR3 DNA reads TGCGCCAGCAGTCTCCGAACAGCGAACACTGAAGCTTTCTTT.

The V gene is TRBV5-1, the J gene TRBJ2-2, with 10 bases lining up with TRBD2. The germline V gene encodes CDR1 SGHRS and CDR2 YFSETQ. J lost 5 bases, V lost 0 bases, and 10 bases had no gene match. The CDR3 covers 18 residues. CDR3 in amino acids: CASSLVSGGPKGTGELFF. The CDR3 DNA sequence: TGCGCCAGCAGCTTGGTTAGCGGGGGGCCCAAAGGTACCGGGGAGCTGTTTTTT.